This T cell receptor beta chain was captured in a study of blood T cells in healthy people across ages. Study-wide points: With age, beta diversity per million T cells declined roughly linearly, significantly by 40. Unsorted PBMCs blocked a conclusive comparison of naive and antigen-experienced cells.

Details on this clonotype: Its specificity is unknown.

The use of a sample-barcoded 5' primer and a J-beta primer mix characterized a second PCR of roughly 6 to 11 cycles. TCRdb analysed the 5' RACE reads with MiXCR anew, one entry per CDR3 protein. The data show about 800,000 distinct CDR3 sequences, 25% seen once. Germline V lookup: CDR1 LNHNV, CDR2 YYDKDF (reference sequence). The length of the CDR3 is 14 residues. Trimming removed 1 base at V and 8 bases at J, with 14 bases between. The same sample was also used in a study of T cells of mothers and their children. That publication notes: The study obtained over 8.5 million TCR beta CDR3 reads per mother and a few million per child. Microchimeric T cell clones that persisted were not detected.

The clonotype comes from a boy younger than 18 in good health. Source material: blood. The chain carries TRBV15 and TRBJ1-2; D is ambiguous. The CDR3 bases are TGTGCCACCAGCAGAGTCGACCCCGCGGTCGGCTACACCTTC. Amino acids: CATSRVDPAVGYTF.